This entry is about one T cell receptor (beta chain). The sample belongs to a study of blood T cell repertoires in COVID-19. Profiled with immunoSEQ multiplex PCR; TCRdb holds only in-frame clones, not every one. Counted here are around 300,000 clones, roughly 90% occurring once; the ten biggest clones make up less than 2%. Material: PBMCs or T cells enriched from blood (not recorded which). The clonotype originates from a woman in her thirties or forties who had recovered from COVID-19.

CDR3 region: CASLWPNTGELFF. DNA of the CDR3: TGTGCCAGCTTATGGCCCAACACCGGGGAGCTGTTTTTT. The chain combines TRBV28 with TRBJ2-2; no reliable D call. V lost 8 bases to trimming and J lost 2 bases, with 9 bases between them. This CDR3 is built from 13 residues. CDR1 and CDR2 (germline): MDHEN, SYDVKM.